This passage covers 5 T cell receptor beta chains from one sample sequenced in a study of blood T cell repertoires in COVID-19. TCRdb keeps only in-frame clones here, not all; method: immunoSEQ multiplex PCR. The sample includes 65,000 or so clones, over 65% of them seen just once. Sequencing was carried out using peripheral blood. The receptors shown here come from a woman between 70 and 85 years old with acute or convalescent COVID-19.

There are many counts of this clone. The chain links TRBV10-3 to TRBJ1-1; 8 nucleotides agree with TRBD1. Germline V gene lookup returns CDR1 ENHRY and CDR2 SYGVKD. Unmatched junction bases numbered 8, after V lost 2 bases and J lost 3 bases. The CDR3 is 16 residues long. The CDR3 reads CAISEDRGSLHTEAFF. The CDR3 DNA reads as TGTGCCATCAGTGAGGACAGGGGATCCTTGCACACTGAAGCTTTCTTT.

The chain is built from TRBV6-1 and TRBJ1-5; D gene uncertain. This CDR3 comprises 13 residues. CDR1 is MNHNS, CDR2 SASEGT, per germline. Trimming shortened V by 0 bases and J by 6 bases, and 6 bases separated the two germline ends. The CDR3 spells CASSEAHGQPQHF. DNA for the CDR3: TGTGCCAGCAGTGAAGCGCACGGTCAGCCCCAGCATTTT.

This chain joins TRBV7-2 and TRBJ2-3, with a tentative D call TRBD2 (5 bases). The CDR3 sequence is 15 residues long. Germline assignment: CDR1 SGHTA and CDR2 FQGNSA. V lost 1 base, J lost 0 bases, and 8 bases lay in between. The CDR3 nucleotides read TGTGCCAGCAGCTTAGTATCGGGGAGCACAGATACGCAGTATTTT. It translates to CASSLVSGSTDTQYF.

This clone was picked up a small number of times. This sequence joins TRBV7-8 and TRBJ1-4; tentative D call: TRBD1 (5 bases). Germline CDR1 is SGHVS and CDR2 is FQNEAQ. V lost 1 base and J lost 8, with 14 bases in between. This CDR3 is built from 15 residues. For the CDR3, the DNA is TGTGCCAGCAGCTTAGGAACTGGGGCCGGGGAAAAACTGTTTTTT. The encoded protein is CASSLGTGAGEKLFF. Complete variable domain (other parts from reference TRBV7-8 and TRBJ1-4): GAGVSQSPRYKVAKRGQDVALRCDPISGHVSLFWYQQALGQGPEFLTYFQNEAQLDKSGLPSDRFFAERPEGSVSTLKIQRTQQEDSAVYLCASSLGTGAGEKLFFGSGTQLSVL.

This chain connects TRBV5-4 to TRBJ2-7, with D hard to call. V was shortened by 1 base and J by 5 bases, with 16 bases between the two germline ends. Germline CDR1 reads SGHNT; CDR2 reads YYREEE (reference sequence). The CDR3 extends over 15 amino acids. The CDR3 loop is CASSLRSGENNEQYF. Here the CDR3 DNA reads TGTGCCAGCAGCTTGAGGAGTGGCGAAAATAACGAGCAGTACTTC.